These T cell receptor beta chains were read from a single sample in a study of cytomegalovirus exposure and HLA in healthy donors. The protocol was immunoSEQ multiplex PCR, while the TCRdb copy is restricted to in-frame clones and leaves out a portion. The sample carries tens of thousands of clones, roughly 94% recorded once. Sequencing was carried out using PBMCs. The receptors derive from a man younger than 35 in good health and CMV-seronegative. The CDR3 runs from the conserved cysteine through the conserved F or W. The order of the fields is J gene, clone size, V gene, D gene, CDR3 DNA, CDR3 protein. A D gene is named only where the DNA matches it firmly. Clone size appears in some rows only: once, few, many, or a class for an expanded clone.

j_gene: TRBJ1-5
abundance: -
v_gene: TRBV6-5
d_gene: -
CDR3nt: TGTGCCAGCAGTTTATTGCCCGGAACAGCCTATCAGCCCCAGCATTTT
CDR3aa: CASSLLPGTAYQPQHF

j_gene: TRBJ2-7
abundance: -
v_gene: TRBV6-1
d_gene: TRBD1
CDR3nt: TGTGCCAGCGAGGGGACAGCTAACTACGAGCAGTACTTC
CDR3aa: CASEGTANYEQYF

j_gene: TRBJ1-1
abundance: -
v_gene: TRBV19
d_gene: -
CDR3nt: TGTGCCAGTAGTATAGATGCAGGGAACACTGAAGCTTTCTTT
CDR3aa: CASSIDAGNTEAFF

j_gene: TRBJ2-2
abundance: -
v_gene: TRBV19
d_gene: TRBD2
CDR3nt: TGTGCCACCCAATCCGGGACTATAAACACCGGGGAGCTGTTTTTT
CDR3aa: CATQSGTINTGELFF

j_gene: TRBJ1-2
abundance: -
v_gene: TRBV6-1
d_gene: -
CDR3nt: TGTGCCAGCAGTGAAACCCGGTATGGCTACACCTTC
CDR3aa: CASSETRYGYTF

j_gene: TRBJ2-1
abundance: -
v_gene: TRBV5-1
d_gene: TRBD1
CDR3nt: TGCGCCAGCAGCTTACCGGGACAGGTAAGAAATGAGCAGTTCTTC
CDR3aa: CASSLPGQVRNEQFF

j_gene: TRBJ1-2
abundance: -
v_gene: TRBV28
d_gene: -
CDR3nt: TGTGCCAGCAGTTTATCAGAACCCCCGGGGTATGGCTACACCTTC
CDR3aa: CASSLSEPPGYGYTF

j_gene: TRBJ1-1
abundance: -
v_gene: TRBV7-2
d_gene: -
CDR3nt: TGTGCCAGCAGCTTAGACCGGGGGACTGAAGCTTTCTTT
CDR3aa: CASSLDRGTEAFF

j_gene: TRBJ1-5
abundance: -
v_gene: TRBV19
d_gene: -
CDR3nt: TGTGCCAGTAGTACCAGGGGAGAAAGCAATCAGCCCCAGCATTTT
CDR3aa: CASSTRGESNQPQHF

j_gene: TRBJ2-7
abundance: -
v_gene: TRBV7-2
d_gene: -
CDR3nt: TGTGCCAGCAGCCCCGCCGGGACTTCCTACGAGCAGTACTTC
CDR3aa: CASSPAGTSYEQYF

j_gene: TRBJ2-6
abundance: -
v_gene: TRBV29-1
d_gene: -
CDR3nt: TGCAGCGTTGGGCCAGGAGGTTCAGGGGCCAACGTCCTGACTTTC
CDR3aa: CSVGPGGSGANVLTF

j_gene: TRBJ1-1
abundance: -
v_gene: TRBV10-3
d_gene: TRBD1
CDR3nt: TGTGCCATCAGTCGACAGGGAGGCTCCACTGAAGCTTTCTTT
CDR3aa: CAISRQGGSTEAFF

j_gene: TRBJ2-5
abundance: -
v_gene: TRBV5-1
d_gene: -
CDR3nt: TGCGCCAGCAGCTTGTCTCCCCGGGGACAAGAGACCCAGTACTTC
CDR3aa: CASSLSPRGQETQYF

j_gene: TRBJ2-1
abundance: -
v_gene: TRBV16
d_gene: -
CDR3nt: TGTGCCAGCAGCCAATATTCGGTAACCTCCTACAATGAGCAGTTCTTC
CDR3aa: CASSQYSVTSYNEQFF

j_gene: TRBJ2-2
abundance: -
v_gene: TRBV7-2
d_gene: TRBD2
CDR3nt: TGTGCCAGCAGCTTTTCGGGAGGGACCGGGGAGCTGTTTTTT
CDR3aa: CASSFSGGTGELFF

j_gene: TRBJ1-3
abundance: once
v_gene: TRBV5-4
d_gene: -
CDR3nt: TGTGCCAGCAGCTTGTCGGGGTTCCGAAACACCATATATTTT
CDR3aa: CASSLSGFRNTIYF

j_gene: TRBJ2-1
abundance: -
v_gene: TRBV19
d_gene: TRBD1
CDR3nt: TGTGCCAGTGGCAGGGGGTCCTACAATGAGCAGTTCTTC
CDR3aa: CASGRGSYNEQFF

j_gene: TRBJ1-1
abundance: -
v_gene: TRBV11-3
d_gene: TRBD1
CDR3nt: TGTGCCAGCAGCATCGGACAGGACACTGAAGCTTTCTTT
CDR3aa: CASSIGQDTEAFF

j_gene: TRBJ2-3
abundance: -
v_gene: TRBV7-2
d_gene: -
CDR3nt: TGTGCCAGCAGCTTAACCGGGGTGGTAGATACGCAGTATTTT
CDR3aa: CASSLTGVVDTQYF

j_gene: TRBJ2-7
abundance: -
v_gene: TRBV15
d_gene: TRBD2
CDR3nt: TGTGCCACCAGCAGAGTACTAGCGGGAGGAGCCTACGAGCAGTACTTC
CDR3aa: CATSRVLAGGAYEQYF

j_gene: TRBJ1-4
abundance: few
v_gene: TRBV6-5
d_gene: -
CDR3nt: TGTGCCAGCAGTTACGGGTCAGGGGCTAATGAAAAACTGTTTTTT
CDR3aa: CASSYGSGANEKLFF

j_gene: TRBJ1-2
abundance: once
v_gene: TRBV6-5
d_gene: -
CDR3nt: TGTGCCAGCCGCCTCGCGGGCTATGGCTACACCTTC
CDR3aa: CASRLAGYGYTF

j_gene: TRBJ1-5
abundance: -
v_gene: TRBV11-2
d_gene: -
CDR3nt: TGTGCCAGCAGCTCCGGGACTGGCAATCAGCCCCAGCATTTT
CDR3aa: CASSSGTGNQPQHF

j_gene: TRBJ2-3
abundance: -
v_gene: TRBV2
d_gene: -
CDR3nt: TGTGCCCTGGGAGCAGGGGAGATCCACACAGATACGCAGTATTTT
CDR3aa: CALGAGEIHTDTQYF

j_gene: TRBJ2-1
abundance: -
v_gene: TRBV11-3
d_gene: TRBD2
CDR3nt: TGTGCCAGCAGCTTAGGAGGTGCTAGCGGCTACAATGAGCAGTTCTTC
CDR3aa: CASSLGGASGYNEQFF

j_gene: TRBJ2-3
abundance: -
v_gene: TRBV18
d_gene: TRBD2
CDR3nt: TGTGCCAGCTCACCACCGGGATCGGGGGGAATAATGGATACGCAGTATTTT
CDR3aa: CASSPPGSGGIMDTQYF

j_gene: TRBJ2-1
abundance: -
v_gene: TRBV4-1
d_gene: TRBD2
CDR3nt: TGCGCCAGCAGCCAAGGGACTAGCGGGACGTACAATGAGCAGTTCTTC
CDR3aa: CASSQGTSGTYNEQFF

j_gene: TRBJ1-1
abundance: -
v_gene: TRBV4-3
d_gene: -
CDR3nt: TGCGCCAGCAGCCAAGACGTCAGGATGAACACTGAAGCTTTCTTT
CDR3aa: CASSQDVRMNTEAFF

j_gene: TRBJ2-7
abundance: -
v_gene: TRBV19
d_gene: TRBD2
CDR3nt: TGTGCCAGTAGTATCCGAGCGGGAGTCTACGAGCAGTACTTC
CDR3aa: CASSIRAGVYEQYF

j_gene: TRBJ2-6
abundance: -
v_gene: TRBV27
d_gene: -
CDR3nt: TGTGCCAGCAGTTCACGACAGTTCTCTGGGGCCAACGTCCTGACTTTC
CDR3aa: CASSSRQFSGANVLTF

j_gene: TRBJ2-3
abundance: -
v_gene: TRBV5-1
d_gene: TRBD2
CDR3nt: TGCGCCAGCAGCTTGGCTCTAGCGGGGCCAGATACGCAGTATTTT
CDR3aa: CASSLALAGPDTQYF

j_gene: TRBJ2-1
abundance: -
v_gene: TRBV27
d_gene: TRBD2
CDR3nt: TGTGCCAGCAGACCCCTCGACCCGGCCACTAGCGGGAGTCACAATGAGCAGTTCTTC
CDR3aa: CASRPLDPATSGSHNEQFF

j_gene: TRBJ2-7
abundance: few
v_gene: TRBV27
d_gene: TRBD1
CDR3nt: TGTGCCAGCAGTCGATCGTCCGCCGACAGGGGATATATGTACTTC
CDR3aa: CASSRSSADRGYMYF

j_gene: TRBJ2-7
abundance: few
v_gene: TRBV10-3
d_gene: -
CDR3nt: TGTGCCATCAGGGAGGGGGGGGCGAAGGAGCAGTACTTC
CDR3aa: CAIREGGAKEQYF

j_gene: TRBJ2-4
abundance: -
v_gene: TRBV28
d_gene: -
CDR3nt: TGTGCCAGCAGTGGGGCTGCCGAAAACATTCAGTACTTC
CDR3aa: CASSGAAENIQYF

j_gene: TRBJ2-1
abundance: -
v_gene: TRBV28
d_gene: TRBD2
CDR3nt: TGTGCCAGCAGTTTATGGACTAGCGGGAGTAATGAGCAGTTCTTC
CDR3aa: CASSLWTSGSNEQFF

j_gene: TRBJ1-3
abundance: -
v_gene: TRBV7-9
d_gene: -
CDR3nt: TGTGCCAGCAGCTTACTGGCGGTTTCTGGAAACACCATATATTTT
CDR3aa: CASSLLAVSGNTIYF

j_gene: TRBJ1-1
abundance: -
v_gene: TRBV5-4
d_gene: -
CDR3nt: TGTGCCGGGGGTAGGGGAGGGAACACTGAAGCTTTCTTT
CDR3aa: CAGGRGGNTEAFF

j_gene: TRBJ2-6
abundance: -
v_gene: TRBV18
d_gene: -
CDR3nt: TGTGCCAGCTCACCACTTCTAGCCCCTTCTGGGGCCAACGTCCTGACTTTC
CDR3aa: CASSPLLAPSGANVLTF

j_gene: TRBJ1-3
abundance: -
v_gene: TRBV28
d_gene: TRBD1
CDR3nt: TGTGCCAGCAGCCTGGACAGGGGGTACGGAAACACCATATATTTT
CDR3aa: CASSLDRGYGNTIYF

j_gene: TRBJ2-2
abundance: -
v_gene: TRBV7-2
d_gene: -
CDR3nt: TGTGCCAGCAGCTTAGGACAGGAAGGGCTGTTTTTT
CDR3aa: CASSLGQEGLFF

j_gene: TRBJ1-1
abundance: -
v_gene: TRBV15
d_gene: -
CDR3nt: TGTGCCACCAGCAGAGACAGGCTTGAGGGCACTGAAGCTTTCTTT
CDR3aa: CATSRDRLEGTEAFF

j_gene: TRBJ1-5
abundance: -
v_gene: TRBV6-6
d_gene: TRBD1
CDR3nt: TGTGCCAGCAGTTACGGACAGGGTCAGCCCCAGCATTTT
CDR3aa: CASSYGQGQPQHF

j_gene: TRBJ2-1
abundance: -
v_gene: TRBV5-8
d_gene: TRBD2
CDR3nt: TGTGCCAGCAGGTTTGAGCGGGAGTATTACAATGAGCAGTTCTTC
CDR3aa: CASRFEREYYNEQFF

j_gene: TRBJ1-2
abundance: once
v_gene: TRBV13
d_gene: -
CDR3nt: TGTGCCAGCAGCTTAGTTTCCGGGTTCTATGGCTACACCTTC
CDR3aa: CASSLVSGFYGYTF

j_gene: TRBJ1-3
abundance: once
v_gene: TRBV11-2
d_gene: -
CDR3nt: TGTGCCAGCAGCTCGTTGCGGCACCCCTCTGGAAACACCATATATTTT
CDR3aa: CASSSLRHPSGNTIYF

j_gene: TRBJ1-1
abundance: -
v_gene: TRBV6-4
d_gene: -
CDR3nt: TGTGCCAGCAGTGACTCGGCGGTAAACACTGAAGCTTTCTTT
CDR3aa: CASSDSAVNTEAFF

j_gene: TRBJ2-1
abundance: -
v_gene: TRBV28
d_gene: -
CDR3nt: TGTGCCAGCAGGCAAGCAAATCTATACAATGAGCAGTTCTTC
CDR3aa: CASRQANLYNEQFF

j_gene: TRBJ2-1
abundance: -
v_gene: TRBV30
d_gene: TRBD2
CDR3nt: TGTGCCCTTGGGTCAACTAGCGGTTCCTACAATGAGCAGTTCTTC
CDR3aa: CALGSTSGSYNEQFF

j_gene: TRBJ2-7
abundance: -
v_gene: TRBV6-5
d_gene: TRBD1
CDR3nt: TGTGCCAGCAGTTACTCGGGACAGGGGTACTACGAGCAGTACTTC
CDR3aa: CASSYSGQGYYEQYF

j_gene: TRBJ2-2
abundance: -
v_gene: TRBV6-5
d_gene: -
CDR3nt: TGTGCCAGCAGTTACCGGTCAGGGGAGCTGTTTTTT
CDR3aa: CASSYRSGELFF

j_gene: TRBJ1-2
abundance: -
v_gene: TRBV9
d_gene: -
CDR3nt: TGTGCCAGCAGCGTGGGACGGGACGGCGCGGGATTCTATGGCTACACCTTC
CDR3aa: CASSVGRDGAGFYGYTF

j_gene: TRBJ2-7
abundance: -
v_gene: TRBV2
d_gene: -
CDR3nt: TGTGCCCAAGGCACCGGGACAACCTACGAGCAGTACTTC
CDR3aa: CAQGTGTTYEQYF

j_gene: TRBJ2-7
abundance: -
v_gene: TRBV6-1
d_gene: -
CDR3nt: TGTGCCAGCAGCAGTAGCGACCCCAGCTACGAGCAGTACTTC
CDR3aa: CASSSSDPSYEQYF

j_gene: TRBJ2-1
abundance: -
v_gene: TRBV27
d_gene: TRBD2
CDR3nt: TGTGCCAGCAGTAATCGGGACCGGGGGGACAATGAGCAGTTCTTC
CDR3aa: CASSNRDRGDNEQFF

j_gene: TRBJ1-1
abundance: -
v_gene: TRBV28
d_gene: TRBD1
CDR3nt: TGTGCCAGCAGGACGCTCGGACAGGGAGGGATCCCTGAAGCTTTCTTT
CDR3aa: CASRTLGQGGIPEAFF

j_gene: TRBJ1-2
abundance: -
v_gene: TRBV28
d_gene: -
CDR3nt: TGTGCCAGCAGTTTCTCGGACAGCTTTGGCTACACCTTC
CDR3aa: CASSFSDSFGYTF

j_gene: TRBJ1-2
abundance: -
v_gene: TRBV7-9
d_gene: TRBD1
CDR3nt: TGTGCCAGCAGCTCCAGTGGACAGGGCAATGCTGGCTACACCTTC
CDR3aa: CASSSSGQGNAGYTF